Listed below are T cell receptor beta chains from one sample, sequenced in a study of T-cell memory formation after mild COVID-19. Each CDR3 protein is one row after TCRdb ran MiXCR on the 5' RACE reads. The repertoire holds under 450,000 distinct CDR3 sequences, around 22% seen once, with around 13% in the top ten. Sequenced input: PBMCs or a T cell subset sorted from them (not recorded which). These receptors originate from an adult woman who had mild COVID-19 (a few samples of this study predate the infection). Cell type and time point are not known. Each CDR3 is given with its conserved first and last residue. D genes are given only for firm matches. Clone size is shown for a subset of rows, as once, few, many or a class of expanded clone.

j_call: TRBJ2-2; v_call: TRBV29-1; clone_size: -; d_call: TRBD1; cdr3_nt: TGCAGCGTCGGACAGGGGAACACCGGGGAGCTGTTTTTT; cdr3_aa: CSVGQGNTGELFF
j_call: TRBJ2-4; v_call: TRBV2; clone_size: few; d_call: TRBD2; cdr3_nt: TGTGCCAGCAGTGATCCTAGCGGGGGTACCAAAAACATTCAGTACTTC; cdr3_aa: CASSDPSGGTKNIQYF
j_call: TRBJ2-1; v_call: TRBV3-1; clone_size: few; d_call: -; cdr3_nt: TGTGCCAGTGGGGTAGGGAGCTGGAACAATGAGCAGTTCTTC; cdr3_aa: CASGVGSWNNEQFF
j_call: TRBJ2-2; v_call: TRBV4-3; clone_size: -; d_call: -; cdr3_nt: TGCGCCAGCAGCCCCTTTGCCGCCGGGACAACGAACACCGGGGAGCTGTTTTTT; cdr3_aa: CASSPFAAGTTNTGELFF
j_call: TRBJ2-2; v_call: TRBV4-1; clone_size: few; d_call: -; cdr3_nt: TGCGCCAGCAGCCCGACAGGAGTGGTGCTGACCGGGGAGCTGTTTTTT; cdr3_aa: CASSPTGVVLTGELFF
j_call: TRBJ2-3; v_call: TRBV7-2; clone_size: -; d_call: TRBD2; cdr3_nt: TGTGCCAGCAGCTTCGGACTAGCGAGCACAGATACGCAGTATTTT; cdr3_aa: CASSFGLASTDTQYF
j_call: TRBJ1-1; v_call: TRBV10-3; clone_size: many; d_call: -; cdr3_nt: TGTGCCATCAGTGAAGCGGGGTTCACTGAAGCTTTCTTT; cdr3_aa: CAISEAGFTEAFF
j_call: TRBJ2-7; v_call: TRBV9; clone_size: few; d_call: -; cdr3_nt: TGTGCCAGCAGCGTAGACCTAGGTCAGTCCTACGAGCAGTACTTC; cdr3_aa: CASSVDLGQSYEQYF
j_call: TRBJ1-6; v_call: TRBV12-3/TRBV12-4; clone_size: few; d_call: -; cdr3_nt: TGTGCCAGCAGTTTATCGGGAGGAAATTCACCCCTCCACTTT; cdr3_aa: CASSLSGGNSPLHF
j_call: TRBJ2-7; v_call: TRBV15; clone_size: -; d_call: -; cdr3_nt: TGTGCCACCAGCAGAGATTCGGCGTCGTCCTACGAGCAGTACTTC; cdr3_aa: CATSRDSASSYEQYF
j_call: TRBJ2-1; v_call: TRBV29-1; clone_size: -; d_call: -; cdr3_nt: TGCAGCGTTGAAGAAGGGGGAGGAAATGAGCAGTTCTTC; cdr3_aa: CSVEEGGGNEQFF
j_call: TRBJ1-5; v_call: TRBV27; clone_size: -; d_call: TRBD1; cdr3_nt: TGTGCCAGCAGTCCAAAGCAGGGGGCCCGCCCCAATCAGCCCCAGCATTTT; cdr3_aa: CASSPKQGARPNQPQHF
j_call: TRBJ1-1; v_call: TRBV7-9; clone_size: -; d_call: -; cdr3_nt: TGTGCCAGCAGCTTAAGGGGGACGGGGATCTTCATGAACACTGAAGCTTTCTTT; cdr3_aa: CASSLRGTGIFMNTEAFF
j_call: TRBJ1-3; v_call: TRBV6-5; clone_size: many; d_call: -; cdr3_nt: TGTGCCAGCAGTTACTCTTTAGGGGGAACTGGAAACACCATATATTTT; cdr3_aa: CASSYSLGGTGNTIYF
j_call: TRBJ2-1; v_call: TRBV12-3/TRBV12-4; clone_size: few; d_call: -; cdr3_nt: TGTGCCAGCACATCTCACAGGGCAGGTGAGCAGTTCTTC; cdr3_aa: CASTSHRAGEQFF
j_call: TRBJ2-5; v_call: TRBV12-3/TRBV12-4; clone_size: -; d_call: -; cdr3_nt: TGTGCCAGCAGATTAGACGAGACCCAGTACTTC; cdr3_aa: CASRLDETQYF
j_call: TRBJ2-3; v_call: TRBV24-1; clone_size: -; d_call: TRBD1; cdr3_nt: TGTGCCACCAGTGATTCGGCCGGGACAGGCACAGATACGCAGTATTTT; cdr3_aa: CATSDSAGTGTDTQYF
j_call: TRBJ2-5; v_call: TRBV12-3/TRBV12-4; clone_size: few; d_call: -; cdr3_nt: TGTGCCAGCACCCTCTTGGGGGGCCCCGATGGGGAGACCCAGTACTTC; cdr3_aa: CASTLLGGPDGETQYF
j_call: TRBJ2-1; v_call: TRBV12-3/TRBV12-4; clone_size: few; d_call: TRBD2; cdr3_nt: TGTGCCACCCGCGGGAGGGTCGCACCTCGGGTCAATGAGCAGTTCTTC; cdr3_aa: CATRGRVAPRVNEQFF
j_call: TRBJ1-1; v_call: TRBV15; clone_size: -; d_call: -; cdr3_nt: TGTGCCACCAGCAGGGCACTCGGGGGGACTGAAGCTTTCTTT; cdr3_aa: CATSRALGGTEAFF
j_call: TRBJ1-2; v_call: TRBV12-3/TRBV12-4; clone_size: few; d_call: -; cdr3_nt: TGTGCCAGCAGTTTGATGGGCTACTACACCTTC; cdr3_aa: CASSLMGYYTF
j_call: TRBJ2-3; v_call: TRBV12-3/TRBV12-4; clone_size: -; d_call: TRBD1; cdr3_nt: TGTGCCAGCAGTTTAGTCGCAGGGGGAACCACAGATACGCAGTATTTT; cdr3_aa: CASSLVAGGTTDTQYF
j_call: TRBJ2-5; v_call: TRBV2; clone_size: few; d_call: -; cdr3_nt: TGTGCCAGCAGTTCACAGTGGGAGACCCAGTACTTC; cdr3_aa: CASSSQWETQYF
j_call: TRBJ2-7; v_call: TRBV7-6; clone_size: -; d_call: -; cdr3_nt: TGTGCCAGCAGCTCCCGAGGGTCCGAGCAGTACTTC; cdr3_aa: CASSSRGSEQYF
j_call: TRBJ1-1; v_call: TRBV29-1; clone_size: -; d_call: -; cdr3_nt: TGCAGCGTTCTGAGTGGGACTGAAGCTTTCTTT; cdr3_aa: CSVLSGTEAFF
j_call: TRBJ2-7; v_call: TRBV29-1; clone_size: many; d_call: -; cdr3_nt: TGCAGCGTTGTAACAGAAACCTACGAGCAGTACTTC; cdr3_aa: CSVVTETYEQYF
j_call: TRBJ2-2; v_call: TRBV12-3/TRBV12-4; clone_size: -; d_call: -; cdr3_nt: TGTGCCAGCAGTTTGGGGCAGGGAGTAAGACCCGGGGAGCTGTTTTTT; cdr3_aa: CASSLGQGVRPGELFF
j_call: TRBJ2-5; v_call: TRBV29-1; clone_size: -; d_call: TRBD1; cdr3_nt: TGCAGCCTCTACCAGGGGGCTGGGGAGACCCAGTACTTC; cdr3_aa: CSLYQGAGETQYF
j_call: TRBJ2-1; v_call: TRBV12-3/TRBV12-4; clone_size: -; d_call: TRBD2; cdr3_nt: TGTGCCAGCAGTTCCGGGGGGGCCCTTAACAATGAGCAGTTCTTC; cdr3_aa: CASSSGGALNNEQFF
j_call: TRBJ2-1; v_call: TRBV15; clone_size: -; d_call: -; cdr3_nt: TGTGCCACCAGCAGAGATTTAGCGGATTCCTACAATGAGCAGTTCTTC; cdr3_aa: CATSRDLADSYNEQFF
j_call: TRBJ2-4; v_call: TRBV5-1; clone_size: -; d_call: -; cdr3_nt: TGCGCCAGCAGCTTGGTGGGGGACAAAGACATTCAGTACTTC; cdr3_aa: CASSLVGDKDIQYF
j_call: TRBJ1-1; v_call: TRBV24-1; clone_size: many; d_call: -; cdr3_nt: TGTGCCACCAGTGATTCGTGGAGCATGAACACTGAAGCTTTCTTT; cdr3_aa: CATSDSWSMNTEAFF
j_call: TRBJ1-5; v_call: TRBV7-2; clone_size: -; d_call: TRBD1; cdr3_nt: TGTGCCAGCTCACTACGACAGGGAAGCAATCAGCCCCAGCATTTT; cdr3_aa: CASSLRQGSNQPQHF
j_call: TRBJ2-7; v_call: TRBV15; clone_size: few; d_call: -; cdr3_nt: TGTGCCACCGGCGGGGGCTGGAGGGAGCAGTACTTC; cdr3_aa: CATGGGWREQYF
j_call: TRBJ2-2; v_call: TRBV7-6; clone_size: -; d_call: -; cdr3_nt: TGTGCCAGCAGCACCGGGGGCTTCGGCACCGGGGAGCTGTTTTTT; cdr3_aa: CASSTGGFGTGELFF
j_call: TRBJ2-2; v_call: TRBV20-1; clone_size: -; d_call: -; cdr3_nt: TGCAGTGCAAGAGCTCGACAGAACACCGGGGAGCTGTTTTTT; cdr3_aa: CSARARQNTGELFF
j_call: TRBJ2-2; v_call: TRBV29-1; clone_size: few; d_call: TRBD2; cdr3_nt: TGCAGCGGCGGGAGGACGGCCGGGGAGCTGTTTTTT; cdr3_aa: CSGGRTAGELFF
j_call: TRBJ2-5; v_call: TRBV6-6; clone_size: -; d_call: TRBD2; cdr3_nt: TGTGCCACCCGGGGGGGCACAGAGACCCAGTACTTC; cdr3_aa: CATRGGTETQYF
j_call: TRBJ1-1; v_call: TRBV7-3; clone_size: -; d_call: TRBD1; cdr3_nt: TGTGCCAGCAGCTTTCAGGGGGCCACTGAAGCTTTCTTT; cdr3_aa: CASSFQGATEAFF
j_call: TRBJ2-1; v_call: TRBV27; clone_size: -; d_call: TRBD1; cdr3_nt: TGTGCCAGCAGTTTTGCAGGCAGGGGGCCCCTTCCCTACAATGAGCAGTTCTTC; cdr3_aa: CASSFAGRGPLPYNEQFF
j_call: TRBJ2-5; v_call: TRBV3-1; clone_size: -; d_call: TRBD2; cdr3_nt: TGTGCCAGCAGTATAGCGGGGGGGCCCAGGGGAGAGACCCAGTACTTC; cdr3_aa: CASSIAGGPRGETQYF
j_call: TRBJ2-4; v_call: TRBV11-2; clone_size: few; d_call: -; cdr3_nt: TGTGCCAGCAGCTTAGATTGGACAAAATCCCCGTACTTC; cdr3_aa: CASSLDWTKSPYF
j_call: TRBJ2-3; v_call: TRBV29-1; clone_size: few; d_call: -; cdr3_nt: TGCAGCATTCGAGCGGCCAGCACAGATACGCAGTATTTT; cdr3_aa: CSIRAASTDTQYF
j_call: TRBJ2-1; v_call: TRBV7-7; clone_size: many; d_call: -; cdr3_nt: TGTGCCAGCAGCTTAGACAGGAGCTCCTACAATGAGCAGTTCTTC; cdr3_aa: CASSLDRSSYNEQFF
j_call: TRBJ2-3; v_call: TRBV27; clone_size: -; d_call: -; cdr3_nt: TGTGCCAGCAGTTTTGCGGGGACCACAGATACGCAGTATTTT; cdr3_aa: CASSFAGTTDTQYF
j_call: TRBJ2-5; v_call: TRBV24-1; clone_size: few; d_call: -; cdr3_nt: TGTGCCACCAGTGACCCCGGGACAACACAAGAGACCCAGTACTTC; cdr3_aa: CATSDPGTTQETQYF
j_call: TRBJ2-5; v_call: TRBV11-2; clone_size: -; d_call: TRBD2; cdr3_nt: TGTGCCAGCAGCTTTGGACTAGCGGGAGTCCAAGAGACCCAGTACTTC; cdr3_aa: CASSFGLAGVQETQYF
j_call: TRBJ2-5; v_call: TRBV7-9; clone_size: few; d_call: -; cdr3_nt: TGTGCCAGCAGCTGGCCTGGAGAGACCCAGTACTTC; cdr3_aa: CASSWPGETQYF
j_call: TRBJ2-5; v_call: TRBV24-1; clone_size: -; d_call: -; cdr3_nt: TGTGCCACCAGTGACCCGAGGGCGGGTCCCCCGTGGGCCCAGTACTTC; cdr3_aa: CATSDPRAGPPWAQYF
j_call: TRBJ2-6; v_call: TRBV7-2; clone_size: -; d_call: TRBD1; cdr3_nt: TGTGCCAGCGGACAGGGGACTCCTGGGGCCAACGTCCTGACTTTC; cdr3_aa: CASGQGTPGANVLTF
j_call: TRBJ2-1; v_call: TRBV21-1; clone_size: few; d_call: -; cdr3_nt: TGTGCCATCCTTCTAGCGGGAGGAAACAATGAGCAGTTCTTC; cdr3_aa: CAILLAGGNNEQFF
j_call: TRBJ2-3; v_call: TRBV5-5; clone_size: -; d_call: -; cdr3_nt: TGTGCCAGCAGCTTCCGTAGTGCTAGCACAGATACGCAGTATTTT; cdr3_aa: CASSFRSASTDTQYF
j_call: TRBJ2-1; v_call: TRBV12-3/TRBV12-4; clone_size: few; d_call: TRBD1; cdr3_nt: TGTGCCAGCAGTTTCGGACAGGTGGGGTACAATGAGCAGTTCTTC; cdr3_aa: CASSFGQVGYNEQFF
j_call: TRBJ2-7; v_call: TRBV7-6; clone_size: many; d_call: TRBD2; cdr3_nt: TGTGCCAGCAGCCTAAGCGGGGGCGGCTCCTACGAGCAGTACTTC; cdr3_aa: CASSLSGGGSYEQYF